Presented here are 12 T cell receptor beta chains from one specimen sequenced in a study of blood T cell repertoires in COVID-19. The data were produced by immunoSEQ multiplex PCR, yet TCRdb's version contains in-frame clones alone and is incomplete. The sample carries 140,000 to 150,000 clones, about 90% recorded once. The sequenced material came from PBMCs or T cells enriched from blood (not recorded which). The receptor source for this set is a man aged 55 to 70 who had recovered from COVID-19.

The J gene is TRBJ1-5, the V gene TRBV2, with unresolved D. The CDR3 is 15 residues long. Germline lookup yields CDR1 SNHLY and CDR2 FYNNEI. V lost 3 bases and J lost 0, with 9 bases in between. The CDR3 spells CASSDFGNSNQPQHF. CDR3 DNA sequence: TGTGCCAGCAGTGATTTCGGTAATAGCAATCAGCCCCAGCATTTT.

The CDR3 DNA sequence: TGTGCCAGCAGTCACCAGGGGCGCACTGGAGGATTTGGCTACACCTTC. This encodes CASSHQGRTGGFGYTF. The chain couples TRBV27 to TRBJ1-2, with D perhaps TRBD1 (6 bases). With 5 bases removed from V and 7 bases from J, the gap between germline ends came to 23 bases. The germline CDR1 and CDR2 sequences are MNHEY and SMNVEV (reference sequence). The CDR3 extends over 16 amino acids.

The CDR3 here is CALAGSYEQYF. The CDR3 region has the DNA TGTGCCTTAGCGGGGTCCTACGAGCAGTACTTC. This rearrangement joins TRBV30 to TRBJ2-7; 8 bases map to TRBD2. Losses at the gene ends were 7 bases for V and 1 base for J; bases not matched to a gene: 0. CDR1 and CDR2 from the germline V gene are GTSNPN and SVGIG (reference sequence). The CDR3 covers 11 residues.

The rearrangement uses TRBV9 and TRBJ2-3, with 9 bases that match TRBD2. V lost 3 bases to trimming and J lost 2 bases; unmatched junction nucleotides: 4. The CDR3 sequence is 15 residues long. Germline CDR1 and CDR2: SGDLS and YYNGEE. The CDR3 is CASSDPSGTTDTQYF. CDR3 nucleotide sequence: TGTGCCAGCAGCGATCCTAGCGGGACCACAGATACGCAGTATTTT.

The gene calls are TRBV20-1 and TRBJ2-5, with D hard to call. This CDR3 has 10 residues. CDR1 DFQATT and CDR2 SNEGSKA come from the germline V gene (reference sequence). V was clipped by 3 bases and J by 5 bases, with 4 bases between them. The chain's CDR3 is CSASLETQYF. The CDR3 coding sequence is TGCAGTGCTAGCCTGGAGACCCAGTACTTC.

This clone was found once. The chain links TRBV28 to TRBJ2-4; 9 nucleotides match TRBD1. The CDR3 has 16 amino acids. CDR1 is MDHEN and CDR2 is SYDVKM in the germline V gene. Unmatched junction bases numbered 13, after V lost 8 bases and J lost 5 bases. As DNA, the CDR3 is TGTGCCAGCCATGACCCGGGACAGGGTCGGGAAAACATTCAGTACTTC. Amino acids: CASHDPGQGRENIQYF.

Only one count was recorded for this clone. The chain employs TRBV7-2 and TRBJ2-1, with 7 positions matching TRBD2. V lost 1 base to trimming and J lost 4 bases; unmatched junction nucleotides: 4. The CDR3 has 15 residues. Germline assignment: CDR1 SGHTA and CDR2 FQGNSA. The CDR3 DNA reads as TGTGCCAGCAGCTTAGTGTTAGCGGGTTACAATGAGCAGTTCTTC. Its translation: CASSLVLAGYNEQFF.

This chain links TRBV5-4 with TRBJ2-1; 7 nucleotides agree with TRBD1. The V gene's germline CDR1 is SGHNT and CDR2 YYREEE (reference sequence). This CDR3 has 16 amino acids. V lost 0 bases, J lost 5 bases, and 8 bases stayed unmatched. CDR3 loop: CASSLAVGGPHNEQFF. The DNA for the CDR3 is TGTGCCAGCAGCTTGGCCGTAGGGGGCCCCCACAATGAGCAGTTCTTC.

The chain couples TRBV4-1 to TRBJ1-2, with TRBD1 matching 11 bases. Germline lookup yields CDR1 MGHRA and CDR2 YSYEKL. The CDR3 has 16 residues. Trimming at V came to 1 base and at J to 4 bases, leaving 5 bases not matched to a gene. CDR3 DNA: TGCGCCAGCAGCCAAGGGACAGGGGGCGCCGGCTATGGCTACACCTTC. Its translation is CASSQGTGGAGYGYTF.

V usage is TRBV18 and J usage is TRBJ2-1, with 8 bases matching TRBD1. This CDR3 is 12 amino acids long. The germline V gene encodes CDR1 KGHSH and CDR2 LQKENI. With 2 bases clipped from V and 9 bases from J, the junction kept 0 bases outside the gene matches. The CDR3 DNA is TGTGCCAGCTCACCAGACAGGGGTGAGCAGTTCTTC. This gives the protein CASSPDRGEQFF.

CDR3 sequence: CASSPRVVRGNNQPQHF. In nucleotides, the CDR3 is TGTGCCAGCAGCCCTCGGGTTGTCAGGGGAAATAATCAGCCCCAGCATTTT. The chain links TRBV4-2 to TRBJ1-5, with D maybe TRBD1 (6 bases). CDR1 and CDR2 from the germline V gene are LGHNA and YNFKEQ. This CDR3 is built from 17 residues. V gave up 4 bases and J gave up 4 bases, with 20 bases separating them.

The chain joins TRBV19 to TRBJ2-7, with D tentatively TRBD1 (5 bases). The V and J ends lost 5 bases and 1 base respectively, with 9 bases between them. Looked up from germline, CDR1 is LNHDA and CDR2 is SQIVND (reference sequence). The CDR3 is 13 residues long. The CDR3 reads CASSVTVSYEQYF. The CDR3 nucleotides read TGTGCCAGTAGTGTGACAGTTTCCTACGAGCAGTACTTC.